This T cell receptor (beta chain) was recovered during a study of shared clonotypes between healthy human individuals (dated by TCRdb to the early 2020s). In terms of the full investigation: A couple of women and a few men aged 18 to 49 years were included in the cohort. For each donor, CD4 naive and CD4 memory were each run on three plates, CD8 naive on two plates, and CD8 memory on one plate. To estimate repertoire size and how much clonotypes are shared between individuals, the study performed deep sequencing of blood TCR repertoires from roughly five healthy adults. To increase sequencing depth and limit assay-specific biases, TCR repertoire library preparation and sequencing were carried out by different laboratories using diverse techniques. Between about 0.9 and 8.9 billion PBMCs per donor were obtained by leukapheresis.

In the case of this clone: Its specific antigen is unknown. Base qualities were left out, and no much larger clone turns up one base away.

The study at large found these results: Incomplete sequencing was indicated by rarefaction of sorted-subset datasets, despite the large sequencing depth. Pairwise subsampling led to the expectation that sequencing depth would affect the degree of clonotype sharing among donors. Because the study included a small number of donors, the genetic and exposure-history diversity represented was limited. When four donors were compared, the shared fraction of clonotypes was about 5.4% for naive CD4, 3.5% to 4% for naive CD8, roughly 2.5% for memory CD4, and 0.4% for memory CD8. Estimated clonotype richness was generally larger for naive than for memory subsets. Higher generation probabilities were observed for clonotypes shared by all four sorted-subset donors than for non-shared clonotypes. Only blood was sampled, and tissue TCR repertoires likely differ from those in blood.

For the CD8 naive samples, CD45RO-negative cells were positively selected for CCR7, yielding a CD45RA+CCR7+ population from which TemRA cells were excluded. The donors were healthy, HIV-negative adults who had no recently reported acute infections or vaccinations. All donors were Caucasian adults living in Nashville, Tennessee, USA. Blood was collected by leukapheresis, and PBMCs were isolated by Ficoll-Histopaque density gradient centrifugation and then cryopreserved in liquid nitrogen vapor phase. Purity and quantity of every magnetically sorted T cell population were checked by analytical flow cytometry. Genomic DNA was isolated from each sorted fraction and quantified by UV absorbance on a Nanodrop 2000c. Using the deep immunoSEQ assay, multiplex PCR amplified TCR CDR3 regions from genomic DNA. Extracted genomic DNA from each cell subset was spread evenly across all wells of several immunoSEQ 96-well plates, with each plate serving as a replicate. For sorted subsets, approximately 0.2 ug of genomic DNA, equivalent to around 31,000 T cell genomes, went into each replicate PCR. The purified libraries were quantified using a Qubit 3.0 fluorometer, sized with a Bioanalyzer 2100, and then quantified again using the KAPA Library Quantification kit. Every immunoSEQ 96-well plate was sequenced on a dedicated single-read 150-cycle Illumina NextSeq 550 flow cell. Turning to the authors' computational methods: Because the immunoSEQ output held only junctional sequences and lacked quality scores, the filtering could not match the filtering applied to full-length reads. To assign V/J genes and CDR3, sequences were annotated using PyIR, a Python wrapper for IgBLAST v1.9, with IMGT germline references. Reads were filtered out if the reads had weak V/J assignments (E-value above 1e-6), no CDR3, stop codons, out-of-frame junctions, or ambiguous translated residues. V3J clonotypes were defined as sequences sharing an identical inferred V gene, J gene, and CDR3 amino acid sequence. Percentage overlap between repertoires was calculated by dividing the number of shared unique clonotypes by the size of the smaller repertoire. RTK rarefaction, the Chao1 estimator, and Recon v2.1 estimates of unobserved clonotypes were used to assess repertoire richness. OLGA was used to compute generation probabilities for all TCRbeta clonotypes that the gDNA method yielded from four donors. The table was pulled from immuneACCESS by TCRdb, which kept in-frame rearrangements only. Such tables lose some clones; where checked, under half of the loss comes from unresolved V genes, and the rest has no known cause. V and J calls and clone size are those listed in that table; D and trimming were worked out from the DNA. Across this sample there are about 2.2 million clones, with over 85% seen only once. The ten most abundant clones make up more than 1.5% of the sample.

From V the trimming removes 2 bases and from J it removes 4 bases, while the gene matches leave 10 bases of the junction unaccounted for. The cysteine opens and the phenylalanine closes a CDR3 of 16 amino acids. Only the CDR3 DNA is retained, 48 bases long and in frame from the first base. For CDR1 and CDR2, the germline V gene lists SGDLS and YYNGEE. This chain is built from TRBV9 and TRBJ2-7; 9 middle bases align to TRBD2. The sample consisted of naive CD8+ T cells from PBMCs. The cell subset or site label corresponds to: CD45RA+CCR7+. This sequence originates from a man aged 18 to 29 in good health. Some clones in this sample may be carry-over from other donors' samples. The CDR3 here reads CASSVAGGAQGYEQYF. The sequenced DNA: TGTGCCAGCAGCGTTGCGGGGGGGGCCCAAGGGTACGAGCAGTACTTC.